Below, 19 T cell receptor beta chains from the same sample are listed, as sequenced in a study of shared clonotypes between healthy human individuals. The data were produced by immunoSEQ multiplex PCR, yet TCRdb's version contains in-frame clones alone and is incomplete. The table shows roughly 2.5 million clones, with around nine tenths occurring only once. The specimen sequenced was naive CD4+ T cells sorted from blood. The subset is: CD45RA+ positively selected. The receptor source for this set is a man aged 18 to 30 in good health.

This chain connects TRBV12-5 to TRBJ1-5; a weak D match, TRBD1 (5 bases). Trimming left V 0 bases short and J 0 bases short, with 15 bases between. The CDR3 sequence is 18 residues long. Germline V gives CDR1 LGHNT, CDR2 FRNRAP. CDR3 sequence: CASGLVPGATGSNQPQHF. As DNA, the CDR3 is TGTGCTAGTGGTTTGGTACCTGGGGCTACCGGTAGCAATCAGCCCCAGCATTTT. Together with reference TRBV12-5 and TRBJ1-5, the CDR3 gives the full variable domain: DARVTQTPRHKVTEMGQEVTMRCQPILGHNTVFWYRQTMMQGLELLAYFRNRAPLDDSGMPKDRFSAEMPDATLATLKIQPSEPRDSAVYFCASGLVPGATGSNQPQHFGDGTRLSIL.

V is TRBV2 and J is TRBJ2-2; D is undetermined. This CDR3 contains 16 residues. CDR1 and CDR2 from the germline V gene are SNHLY and FYNNEI. Trimming left V 2 bases short and J 1 base short, with 11 bases between. The CDR3 here is CASSELGRMNTGELFF. The CDR3 DNA reads TGTGCCAGCAGTGAACTTGGTCGGATGAACACCGGGGAGCTGTTTTTT.

V usage is TRBV27 and J usage is TRBJ1-1; D perhaps matches TRBD1 (5 bases). V was shortened by 2 bases and J by 3 bases, with 10 bases between the two germline ends. Germline V CDR1 and CDR2: MNHEY, SMNVEV (reference sequence). The CDR3 extends over 14 amino acids. The CDR3 here is CASSLGGRDTEAFF. The DNA of the CDR3 is TGTGCCAGCAGTTTAGGGGGGAGAGACACTGAAGCTTTCTTT.

The chain employs TRBV16 and TRBJ1-6, with 7 bases fitting TRBD1. Per germline, CDR1 KGHSY and CDR2 FQNENV. J lost 7 bases, V lost 5 bases, and 8 bases had no gene match. The CDR3 has 15 residues. CDR3 amino acids: CASSGQEAVNSPLHF. The DNA of the CDR3 is TGTGCCAGCAGCGGACAGGAGGCAGTCAATTCACCCCTCCACTTT.

The J gene is TRBJ2-5, the V gene TRBV7-9, with TRBD2 as a possible D gene (6 bases). The CDR3 is 15 amino acids. Trimming stripped 2 bases from V and 4 bases from J, with 14 bases between. Germline CDR1 reads SEHNR; CDR2 reads FQNEAQ (reference sequence). DNA of the CDR3: TGTGCCAGCAGCTTAAGGCTAGCGCAAACAGAGACCCAGTACTTC. It codes for CASSLRLAQTETQYF.

The CDR3 DNA is TGTGCTAGTGGTTTGGACCCTTCCTACAATGAGCAGTTCTTC. Protein sequence: CASGLDPSYNEQFF. This rearrangement joins TRBV12-5 to TRBJ2-1, with D uncertain. The CDR3 covers 14 residues. Germline V lookup: CDR1 LGHNT, CDR2 FRNRAP. Trimming took 1 base from V and 1 from J, leaving 5 bases between them.

The CDR3 DNA follows: TGTGCCAGTAGTATGAGGGAGTCTACCTACGAGCAGTACTTC. Translation: CASSMRESTYEQYF. V usage is TRBV19 and J usage is TRBJ2-7, with D possibly being TRBD2 (5 bases). Between the trimmed V and J ends, which lost 3 bases and 2 bases, there was a span of 11 bases. Germline CDR1 LNHDA, CDR2 SQIVND (reference sequence). This CDR3 comprises 14 residues.

The chain links TRBV6-5 to TRBJ2-2, with D uncertain. Germline V gives CDR1 MNHEY, CDR2 SVGAGI. V was cut by 6 bases and J by 3 bases, with 8 bases left in between. The CDR3 totals 13 residues. The CDR3 protein is CASSWADTGELFF. DNA for the CDR3: TGTGCCAGCAGCTGGGCCGACACCGGGGAGCTGTTTTTT.

The chain couples TRBV7-9 to TRBJ2-1, with TRBD2 matching 9 bases. This CDR3 has 19 residues. The V gene end was trimmed by 2 bases and the J gene end by 5 bases; junction bases not matched to a gene: 16. Looked up from germline, CDR1 is SEHNR and CDR2 is FQNEAQ (reference sequence). CDR3 loop: CASSLRSGAASGKNNEQFF. CDR3 DNA sequence: TGTGCCAGCAGCTTAAGGTCAGGGGCGGCTAGCGGGAAAAACAATGAGCAGTTCTTC.

This rearrangement joins TRBV19 to TRBJ1-2, with D hard to call. The length of the CDR3 is 14 residues. From germline, CDR1 is LNHDA and CDR2 SQIVND (reference sequence). V was trimmed by 3 bases and J by 5 bases, leaving 13 bases between them. The CDR3, as DNA: TGTGCCAGTAGTATGAATCGAAGGAGGTATGGCTACACCTTC. Translating gives CASSMNRRRYGYTF.

The chain uses TRBV5-4 and TRBJ1-4; TRBD1 matches 10 bases. The CDR3 is 17 residues long. CDR1 is SGHNT and CDR2 is YYREEE in the germline V gene (reference sequence). V lost 4 bases and J lost 4; bases outside the gene matches: 10. The CDR3 coding sequence is TGTGCCAGCAGCGAGGGGCCGGGACAGGGGATTAATGAAAAACTGTTTTTT. This encodes CASSEGPGQGINEKLFF.

This chain links TRBV2 with TRBJ1-1; D ambiguous. Germline values: CDR1 SNHLY, CDR2 FYNNEI. The CDR3 consists of 13 residues. V was shortened by 10 bases and J by 1 base, with 13 bases between the two germline ends. The CDR3 protein is CATCVEGNTEAFF. As DNA, the CDR3 is TGTGCCACCTGTGTAGAGGGGAACACTGAAGCTTTCTTT.

The genes are TRBV2 and TRBJ2-3; D remains ambiguous. V lost 7 bases to trimming and J lost 5 bases, with 13 bases between them. The CDR3 is made up of 13 amino acids. Germline lookup yields CDR1 SNHLY and CDR2 FYNNEI. The CDR3 spells CASIGMAKDTQYF. CDR3 DNA: TGTGCCAGCATCGGAATGGCAAAAGATACGCAGTATTTT.

The V gene is TRBV29-1, the J gene TRBJ1-1; D uncertain. The CDR3 spans 13 residues. Per germline, CDR1 SQVTM and CDR2 ANQGSEA. With 4 bases removed from V and 1 base from J, the gap between germline ends came to 10 bases. This chain's CDR3 is CSVGGSKNTEAFF. CDR3 nucleotides: TGCAGCGTTGGCGGGTCCAAGAACACTGAAGCTTTCTTT.

The rearrangement links TRBV11-2 to TRBJ1-2; 8 positions match TRBD1. Germline trimming cut 5 bases from V and 8 bases from J; bases unmatched to any gene: 7. This CDR3 is 13 amino acids long. Germline CDR1 and CDR2: SGHAT and FQNNGV. The CDR3: CASSRTGLSGYTF. The CDR3 nucleotides are TGTGCCAGCAGCCGGACAGGGTTAAGCGGCTACACCTTC.

The chain uses TRBV11-1 and TRBJ2-3, with 7 bases fitting TRBD1. CDR3 size: 16 residues. Per germline, CDR1 SGHAT and CDR2 FQDESV (reference sequence). V lost 5 bases, J lost 4 bases, and 12 bases stayed unmatched. The CDR3 region has the DNA TGTGCCAGCAGCCCCGCCCGACAGGGTTGGGCAGATACGCAGTATTTT. It codes for CASSPARQGWADTQYF.

The CDR3 region has the DNA TGTGCCTGGAGTGTATCAGGGTGCGGGGGGCCGGGGAGCGAGCAGTACTTC. Its protein is CAWSVSGCGGPGSEQYF. V gene TRBV30 combines with J gene TRBJ2-7; the match to TRBD2 covers 8 bases. Trimming at V came to 0 bases and at J to 6 bases, leaving 16 bases not matched to a gene. CDR1 and CDR2 (germline): GTSNPN, SVGIG (reference sequence). This CDR3 contains 17 residues.

V and J are TRBV5-8 and TRBJ2-1; D is perhaps TRBD2 (5 bases). With 0 bases removed from V and 0 bases from J, the gap between germline ends came to 13 bases. This CDR3 has 17 residues. Germline V gives CDR1 SGHTS, CDR2 YDEGEE. For the CDR3, the DNA is TGTGCCAGCAGCTTGGCCGGTGGCGGGCTCTCCTACAATGAGCAGTTCTTC. It is translated as CASSLAGGGLSYNEQFF.

CDR3 sequence reads: CASSWDGDSYEQYF. In DNA, the CDR3 is TGTGCCAGCAGTTGGGACGGGGACTCCTACGAGCAGTACTTC. The chain combines TRBV2 with TRBJ2-7; D could derive from TRBD1 or TRBD2 (5 bases each). Trimming stripped 5 bases from V and 0 bases from J, with 11 bases between. Germline CDR1 reads SNHLY; CDR2 reads FYNNEI. CDR3 length: 14 amino acids.